This T cell receptor (beta chain) comes out of a study of blood T cells in healthy people across ages. Overall study context: The capture of about one barcoded beta molecule per two T cells was achieved by template switching.

Combining a sample-barcoded 5' primer with a J-beta primer mix, a second PCR ran for roughly 7 to 12 cycles. MiXCR was run by TCRdb on the 5' RACE reads, yielding one entry per CDR3 protein. Among around 1.5 million distinct CDR3 sequences listed, about 35% were seen once. This clonotype came up once. Germline assignment: CDR1 SNHLY and CDR2 FYNNEI. The V gene lost 5 bases and the J gene lost 5 bases, with 9 bases spanning the gap. This CDR3 region has 12 residues. Sequencing was done on a sample of blood. The source is a woman in her twenties or thirties in good health. The V and J genes are TRBV2 and TRBJ1-2; D is uncertain. The CDR3 reads CASSKARYGYTF. CDR3 DNA: TGTGCCAGCAGTAAGGCCAGATATGGCTACACCTTC. Filled out from reference TRBV2 and TRBJ1-2, the complete variable domain reads EPEVTQTPSHQVTQMGQEVILRCVPISNHLYFYWYRQILGQKVEFLVSFYNNEISEKSEIFDDQFSVERPDGSNFTLKIRSTKLEDSAMYFCASSKARYGYTFGSGTRLTVV.